What follows is one T cell receptor beta chain and its context. Its antigen is still unknown. Profiled with immunoSEQ multiplex PCR; TCRdb holds only in-frame clones, not every one. The table shows about 76,000 clones, with about 88% occurring only once. The data originate from a study of T cells in localized non-small cell lung cancer. Study-wide points: There was higher T cell clonality in uninvolved adjacent lung than in tumor, and it was highest there. Paired adjacent lung recovered a median roughly 60 of the top 100 tumor clones.

V was clipped by 7 bases and J by 5 bases; unmatched bases: 10. In germline, CDR1 is LNHDA, CDR2 SQIVND (reference sequence). The CDR3 totals 15 residues. The receptor's source is a female donor older than 55 with stage I lung adenocarcinoma. The J gene is TRBJ2-2, the V gene TRBV19, with TRBD1 identical over 7 bases. This material consisted of peripheral blood, taken before any cancer treatment. CDR3 amino acids: CASTADRSRTGELFF. The DNA of the CDR3 is TGTGCCAGTACCGCGGACAGGTCCAGGACCGGGGAGCTGTTTTTT.